The rows below give T cell receptor beta chains drawn from one sample of a study of cytomegalovirus exposure and HLA in healthy donors. This table comes from immunoSEQ multiplex PCR, and its TCRdb copy is limited to in-frame clones, with some not included. The data show about 130,000 clones, 80% seen once. Sequences were obtained from PBMCs. These receptors all come from a man aged 25 to 40 in good health and CMV-seronegative. The CDR3 runs from the conserved cysteine through the conserved F or W. The order of the fields is V gene, D gene, clone size, J gene, CDR3 DNA, CDR3 protein. The D gene is left open where the match is weak. A clone size is listed for some rows: how often the clone was seen (once, few, many), or a class if it is expanded.

V: TRBV2; D: TRBD1; size: NA; J: TRBJ1-1; DNA: TGTGCCAGCGGGAGGGACAGGGAGTGGACTGAAGCTTTCTTT; CDR3: CASGRDREWTEAFF
V: TRBV4-3; D: NA; size: NA; J: TRBJ2-3; DNA: TGCGCCAGCACCCCAGGGGCGTCGAGCCAATTTAGCACAGATACGCAGTATTTT; CDR3: CASTPGASSQFSTDTQYF
V: TRBV4-2; D: TRBD2; size: NA; J: TRBJ2-4; DNA: TGTGCCAGCAGCCAAGCGGAGCGGGGGGGAAACATTCAGTACTTC; CDR3: CASSQAERGGNIQYF
V: TRBV4-1; D: TRBD2; size: NA; J: TRBJ2-3; DNA: TGCGCCAGCAGCCAAGCCCCGAACCCCGGGAGGAGCACAGATACGCAGTATTTT; CDR3: CASSQAPNPGRSTDTQYF
V: TRBV6-1; D: TRBD1; size: NA; J: TRBJ2-7; DNA: TGTGCCAGCAGTACCACAGGGGGGCCGGTTAAGGAGCAGTACTTC; CDR3: CASSTTGGPVKEQYF
V: TRBV7-6; D: TRBD2; size: NA; J: TRBJ2-7; DNA: TGTGCCAGCAGCTTAGCTCCGGGACTAGCGGGAGCCTACGAGCAGTACTTC; CDR3: CASSLAPGLAGAYEQYF
V: TRBV6-5; D: NA; size: NA; J: TRBJ1-2; DNA: TGTGCCAGCAGTTACTCGAGGGGGGGCTCGGATGGCTACACCTTC; CDR3: CASSYSRGGSDGYTF
V: TRBV19; D: NA; size: NA; J: TRBJ1-5; DNA: TGTGCCAGTAGTATCAGGAATCAGCCCCAGCATTTT; CDR3: CASSIRNQPQHF
V: TRBV30; D: NA; size: NA; J: TRBJ1-3; DNA: TGTGCCTGGAGTGTACCGGGGTCGGGAAACACCATATATTTT; CDR3: CAWSVPGSGNTIYF
V: TRBV28; D: NA; size: NA; J: TRBJ2-7; DNA: TGTGCCAGCAGTTCGGGGACAACAGACTACGAGCAGTACTTC; CDR3: CASSSGTTDYEQYF
V: TRBV6-5; D: NA; size: NA; J: TRBJ1-1; DNA: TGTGCCAGCAGTTACTCACAGGGTGTGAACACTGAAGCTTTCTTT; CDR3: CASSYSQGVNTEAFF
V: TRBV5-4; D: TRBD1; size: NA; J: TRBJ2-5; DNA: TGTGCCAGCAGCTCCCGGGACAGGGGAGAGACCCAGTACTTC; CDR3: CASSSRDRGETQYF
V: TRBV10-3; D: NA; size: NA; J: TRBJ1-3; DNA: TGTGCCATCAGTGCGCCCGGGAGGGTCGGAAACACCATATATTTT; CDR3: CAISAPGRVGNTIYF
V: TRBV10-3; D: NA; size: NA; J: TRBJ2-3; DNA: TGTGCCATCAGCCGGTGGACAGATACGCAGTATTTT; CDR3: CAISRWTDTQYF
V: TRBV30; D: NA; size: NA; J: TRBJ2-7; DNA: TGTGCCTGGAGCGTCGCAGGGTGGGAGCAGTACTTC; CDR3: CAWSVAGWEQYF
V: TRBV11-2; D: TRBD2; size: NA; J: TRBJ2-5; DNA: TGTGCCAGCAGCGGGACTAGCGGAGGCCCCCGGGAGACCCAGTACTTC; CDR3: CASSGTSGGPRETQYF
V: TRBV28; D: TRBD2; size: NA; J: TRBJ2-7; DNA: TGTGCCAGCAGCTCCCTAGCGGGACCCTACGAGCAGTACTTC; CDR3: CASSSLAGPYEQYF
V: TRBV10-1; D: NA; size: NA; J: TRBJ1-4; DNA: TGCGCCAGCAGCTCCCTTAAGGGGTTTTCTAATGAAAAACTGTTTTTT; CDR3: CASSSLKGFSNEKLFF
V: TRBV7-7; D: TRBD1; size: NA; J: TRBJ2-7; DNA: TGTGCTAGCAGCTTACCGGGACAGGGATCCTACGAGCAGTACTTC; CDR3: CASSLPGQGSYEQYF
V: TRBV6-5; D: NA; size: NA; J: TRBJ1-2; DNA: TGTGCCAGCAGCTCCATGGACATGGGCTATGGCTACACCTTC; CDR3: CASSSMDMGYGYTF
V: TRBV28; D: NA; size: NA; J: TRBJ1-2; DNA: TGTGCCAGCAGTTTATTTCAGGGCGAAGGCTACACCTTC; CDR3: CASSLFQGEGYTF
V: TRBV5-1; D: NA; size: NA; J: TRBJ1-1; DNA: TGCGCCAGCAGCTTGAGGCAGGGCACGGGTGAGGCTTTCTTT; CDR3: CASSLRQGTGEAFF
V: TRBV4-3; D: NA; size: NA; J: TRBJ1-2; DNA: TGCGCCAGCAGCCCCGGACAGAATTATGGCTACACCTTC; CDR3: CASSPGQNYGYTF
V: TRBV4-1; D: TRBD2; size: NA; J: TRBJ2-1; DNA: TGCGCCAGCAGCCTACAAATCCCTACTAGCGGGAGTTACAATGAGCAGTTCTTC; CDR3: CASSLQIPTSGSYNEQFF
V: TRBV2; D: NA; size: NA; J: TRBJ1-4; DNA: TGTGCCAGCAGAGCAGGGTCTCGGACTAATGAAAAACTGTTTTTT; CDR3: CASRAGSRTNEKLFF
V: TRBV6-5; D: NA; size: NA; J: TRBJ2-7; DNA: TGTGCCAGCAGTAACCCGGACAACTCCTACGAGCAGTACTTC; CDR3: CASSNPDNSYEQYF
V: TRBV15; D: TRBD2; size: once; J: TRBJ2-2; DNA: TGTGCCACCAGCAGCTGGGGGGGAGCGCTTAACACCGGGGAGCTGTTTTTT; CDR3: CATSSWGGALNTGELFF
V: TRBV5-1; D: TRBD1; size: NA; J: TRBJ1-2; DNA: TGCGCCAGCAGCTTGGCCTCAGGGGGCGACTATGGCTACACCTTC; CDR3: CASSLASGGDYGYTF
V: TRBV18; D: NA; size: NA; J: TRBJ1-4; DNA: TGTGCCAGCTCACCATTCCCGGGGAGTGCAACTAATGAAAAACTGTTTTTT; CDR3: CASSPFPGSATNEKLFF
V: TRBV5-6; D: TRBD1; size: NA; J: TRBJ1-1; DNA: TGTGCCAGCAGGGTCGGACAGGGGATAACTGAAGCTTTCTTT; CDR3: CASRVGQGITEAFF
V: TRBV5-1; D: NA; size: once; J: TRBJ2-3; DNA: TGCGCCAGCAGCTTACAGGCCACAGATACGCAGTATTTT; CDR3: CASSLQATDTQYF
V: TRBV4-3; D: TRBD2; size: once; J: TRBJ2-3; DNA: TGCGCCAGCAGCCAAATGGCTAGCGGGGGACTCACAGATACGCAGTATTTT; CDR3: CASSQMASGGLTDTQYF
V: TRBV7-8; D: NA; size: NA; J: TRBJ1-6; DNA: TGTGCCAGCAGCTTATGGGTGGGCTCACCCCTCCACTTT; CDR3: CASSLWVGSPLHF